This is a list of T cell receptor beta chains from one sample in a study of regulatory dendritic cells for organ transplantation. Generated by immunoSEQ multiplex PCR, the TCRdb table keeps only in-frame clones and is missing some. Seen here are some 35,000 clones, just over 90% observed once, and the top ten hold over 0.1%. The sample was naive CD8+ T cells from blood. The source of these receptors is a human donor in good health. Each CDR3 is given with its conserved first and last residue. The D gene is left open where the match is weak. The listing skips clone size in some rows; elsewhere it reads once, few, many or a size class.

TRBJ1-1,TRBV9,NA,NA,CASSVSGALDEAFF,TGTGCCAGCAGCGTAAGCGGGGCCTTGGATGAAGCTTTCTTT
TRBJ2-3,TRBV7-9,NA,NA,CASSFSLADSSTDTQYF,TGTGCCAGCAGCTTTTCCCTGGCTGACTCTAGCACAGATACGCAGTATTTT
TRBJ2-3,TRBV4-2,NA,TRBD2,CASSLPRGGITDTQYF,TGTGCCAGCAGCTTGCCGCGGGGGGGGATCACAGATACGCAGTATTTT
TRBJ2-1,TRBV27,NA,NA,CASSFGSDSYNEQFF,TGTGCCAGCAGTTTTGGTTCCGACTCCTACAATGAGCAGTTCTTC
TRBJ1-1,TRBV7-8,NA,NA,CASSLVGMVVAFF,TGTGCCAGCAGCTTGGTTGGGATGGTAGTGGCTTTCTTT
TRBJ2-7,TRBV23-1,NA,NA,CAIKARPTEQYF,TGCGCCATAAAAGCGAGGCCCACGGAGCAGTACTTC
TRBJ2-7,TRBV29-1,NA,NA,CSVQLSLAQGFYEQYF,TGCAGCGTTCAGTTGTCCTTAGCCCAGGGGTTCTACGAGCAGTACTTC
TRBJ1-2,TRBV7-8,NA,TRBD1,CASSLVPGQGEGYTF,TGTGCCAGCAGCTTGGTTCCGGGACAGGGTGAAGGCTACACCTTC
TRBJ2-5,TRBV4-1,once,NA,CASSYLTGEETQYF,TGCGCCAGCAGCTACTTGACAGGTGAAGAGACCCAGTACTTC
TRBJ2-3,TRBV7-8,NA,NA,CASSQPRGTTDTQYF,TGTGCCAGCAGTCAACCAAGGGGGACGACAGATACGCAGTATTTT
TRBJ2-7,TRBV7-9,NA,NA,CASSLNYEQYF,TGTGCCAGCAGCTTAAACTACGAGCAGTACTTC
TRBJ2-3,TRBV9,NA,TRBD2,CASSVEGRAPDTQYF,TGTGCCAGCAGCGTGGAGGGGAGGGCCCCAGATACGCAGTATTTT
TRBJ2-2,TRBV4-1,NA,NA,CASSQRTGNTGELFF,TGCGCCAGCAGCCAACGGACGGGAAACACCGGGGAGCTGTTTTTT
TRBJ2-1,TRBV9,NA,NA,CASSVATAGVLGQFF,TGTGCCAGCAGCGTAGCTACGGCAGGGGTCCTCGGGCAGTTCTTC
TRBJ2-3,TRBV28,NA,NA,CASSLFFEGITDTQYF,TGTGCCAGCAGTTTATTCTTTGAAGGCATCACAGATACGCAGTATTTT
TRBJ2-3,TRBV10-1,once,TRBD1,CAQGALPSTDTQYF,TGCGCGCAGGGGGCCTTACCTAGCACAGATACGCAGTATTTT
TRBJ1-2,TRBV11-2,few,NA,CASSLEGTIFNYGYTF,TGTGCCAGCAGCTTAGAAGGGACCATCTTCAACTATGGCTACACCTTC
TRBJ2-5,TRBV10-2,once,TRBD1,CASSESNRGRLETQYF,TGCGCCAGCAGTGAGTCGAACAGGGGGCGGTTAGAGACCCAGTACTTC
TRBJ2-1,TRBV4-3,NA,NA,CASSRKWQGLLDEQFF,TGCGCCAGCAGCCGGAAGTGGCAGGGACTTTTGGATGAGCAGTTCTTC
TRBJ2-7,TRBV9,NA,TRBD2,CASSVTGGREQYF,TGTGCCAGCAGCGTAACGGGGGGACGCGAGCAGTACTTC
TRBJ2-7,TRBV7-9,NA,NA,CASSPEGGRYEQYF,TGTGCCAGCAGCCCAGAGGGGGGCCGATACGAGCAGTACTTC
TRBJ1-3,TRBV12-2,NA,NA,CASRFLGTSRTGGNTIYF,TGTGCAAGTCGCTTCCTCGGGACATCGAGGACGGGTGGAAACACCATATATTTT
TRBJ2-1,TRBV7-9,NA,NA,CASSARVRSRSYNEQFF,TGTGCCAGCTCAGCTAGGGTTCGTTCCCGCTCCTACAATGAGCAGTTCTTC
TRBJ2-3,TRBV7-9,NA,NA,CASSLDQLSTDTQYF,TGTGCCAGCAGCTTAGACCAACTAAGCACAGATACGCAGTATTTT
TRBJ2-1,TRBV4-2,once,TRBD2,CASSQEGAGAGGLAGQFF,TGTGCCAGCAGCCAAGAAGGTGCGGGAGCGGGAGGGCTGGCTGGGCAGTTCTTC
TRBJ1-5,TRBV6-5,NA,NA,CASSPDSYSNQPQHF,TGTGCCAGCAGCCCAGACAGTTATAGCAATCAGCCCCAGCATTTT
TRBJ2-7,TRBV4-1,NA,TRBD1,CASSLGQGAYEQYF,TGCGCCAGCAGCTTGGGACAGGGAGCCTACGAGCAGTACTTC
TRBJ2-1,TRBV28,once,NA,CASRREEGRYNEQFF,TGTGCCAGCAGAAGAGAGGAGGGGAGATACAATGAGCAGTTCTTC
TRBJ1-6,TRBV14,NA,TRBD1,CASSHVGQGSSSPLHF,TGTGCCAGCAGCCATGTCGGACAGGGGTCATCTTCACCCCTCCACTTT
TRBJ2-7,TRBV4-3,NA,NA,CASSQDQDGMSEQYF,TGCGCCAGCAGCCAAGACCAAGACGGAATGAGCGAGCAGTACTTC
TRBJ1-3,TRBV6-5,once,NA,CASSYSNSGNTIYF,TGTGCCAGCAGTTACTCGAATTCTGGAAACACCATATATTTT
TRBJ1-5,TRBV6-6,few,NA,CASSGPTDNSNQPQHF,TGTGCCAGCAGCGGCCCTACAGACAATAGCAATCAGCCCCAGCATTTT
TRBJ1-5,TRBV15,NA,TRBD1,CATSTGQPYSNQPQHF,TGTGCCACCAGCACGGGACAGCCGTATAGCAATCAGCCCCAGCATTTT
TRBJ2-7,TRBV13,NA,TRBD1,CASSPIDRVDEQYF,TGTGCCAGCAGCCCGATCGACAGGGTCGACGAGCAGTACTTC
TRBJ2-7,TRBV5-1,NA,NA,CASSLNSYEQYF,TGCGCCAGCAGCCTCAACTCCTACGAGCAGTACTTC
TRBJ1-2,TRBV25-1,NA,NA,CASSPYPQGIYGYTF,TGTGCCAGCAGCCCCTATCCCCAGGGGATCTATGGCTACACCTTC
TRBJ1-1,TRBV2,NA,NA,CATLSTRTEAFF,TGTGCCACCTTATCTACCCGCACTGAAGCTTTCTTT
TRBJ2-1,TRBV15,NA,NA,CATRGFATGDEQFF,TGTGCCACCAGGGGGTTCGCTACGGGGGATGAGCAGTTCTTC
TRBJ1-1,TRBV29-1,NA,TRBD1,CSSRDSSRTEAFF,TGCAGCTCGAGGGACAGCTCCAGGACTGAAGCTTTCTTT
TRBJ2-3,TRBV27,NA,NA,CASSLLGVGGADTDTQYF,TGTGCCAGCAGTTTATTAGGAGTCGGAGGAGCCGACACAGATACGCAGTATTTT
TRBJ1-1,TRBV28,NA,NA,CASSFYRDDTEAFF,TGTGCCAGCAGTTTCTACCGAGACGACACTGAAGCTTTCTTT
TRBJ2-1,TRBV4-2,NA,TRBD2,CASSQERRETMYEQFF,TGTGCCAGCAGCCAAGAGCGGCGGGAGACTATGTATGAGCAGTTCTTC
TRBJ2-5,TRBV10-3,NA,NA,CAISDDLGIQETQYF,TGTGCCATCAGTGACGATCTAGGAATCCAAGAGACCCAGTACTTC
TRBJ2-7,TRBV27,NA,NA,CASGGYEQYF,TGTGCCAGCGGGGGCTACGAGCAGTACTTC
TRBJ1-2,TRBV5-1,NA,NA,CASSLGPGRGHGYTF,TGCGCCAGCAGCTTGGGGCCCGGCAGGGGCCATGGCTACACCTTC
TRBJ2-3,TRBV19,NA,TRBD2,CASSITGGFGTDTQYF,TGTGCCAGTAGTATAACGGGAGGGTTCGGCACAGATACGCAGTATTTT
TRBJ2-1,TRBV9,NA,NA,CASSPSFDEQFF,TGTGCCAGCAGCCCTTCCTTTGATGAGCAGTTCTTC
TRBJ2-1,TRBV7-9,NA,TRBD2,CASSLGSSGRIYNEQFF,TGTGCCAGCAGCTTAGGGTCTAGCGGGAGGATCTACAATGAGCAGTTCTTC